This T cell receptor beta chain originates from a study of identifying expanded T cells in peripheral blood. Study results and limitations: Across healthy donors, higher total template counts meant significantly greater approximately two-week count variance.

The assay was immunoSEQ multiplex PCR, and TCRdb's table has in-frame clones only and misses some. Seen here are 70,000 to 100,000 clones, around 90% observed once, and the top ten hold roughly 19%. V gave up 6 bases and J gave up 3 bases; unmatched junction bases: 9. The CDR3 sequence is 15 residues long. CDR1 and CDR2 (germline): SQVTM, ANQGSEA. As to this clone: What it recognizes is unknown.

Healthy donors had no documented immune events, such as infections, while sampled. The sample consisted of blood. The receptor was isolated from a person aged 18-70 years in good health. The chain carries TRBV29-1 and TRBJ2-3; 10 bases are shared with TRBD1. For the CDR3, the DNA is TGCAGCGTCGCCAGGACAGGGGGGTCTACAGATACGCAGTATTTT. Translated: CSVARTGGSTDTQYF.